This entry features one T cell receptor beta chain sequence. The source of the sample is a study of blood T cell repertoires in COVID-19. Overall study: PBMCs, B-cell-depleted T cells, or T cells were the source of the cDNA or gDNA that made up the material.

Original data processing: Quantification of nucleated cells was approximated via reference gene primer amplification. Profiling relied on immunoSEQ multiplex PCR, and the TCRdb table lists in-frame clones only, not all of them. The V and J calls and clone size are taken from that table; D and trimming were inferred from the DNA. The sample shows a few hundred thousand clones, around 82% of them seen only once. CDR1 is MGHRA, CDR2 YSYEKL, per germline. The CDR3 spans 15 residues. V shed 7 bases and J 5 bases; nucleotides not matched to a gene: 12. The source is a woman in her forties or fifties with acute or convalescent COVID-19. Sequencing input: peripheral blood. The rearrangement links TRBV4-1 to TRBJ2-5; 8 nucleotides match TRBD2. The DNA for the CDR3 is TGCGCCAGCACCACCATAACGGGGGGGGCGGAGACCCAGTACTTC. It translates to CASTTITGGAETQYF.